This T cell receptor beta chain was profiled in a study of T-cell memory formation after mild COVID-19. Study-wide context: Clusters were largely donor specific.

With V trimmed by 4 bases and J by 5 bases, 7 bases remained unmatched. The CDR3 length is 14 residues. Germline V gene data show CDR1 as SEHNR and CDR2 as FQNEAQ (reference sequence). Study-level results: Day 15 to 85 contracting clones showed balanced CD4/CD8; later expanders leaned CD4+. Second-wave clones peaking on day 37 lacked confirmed SARS-CoV-2 specificity.

For this clonotype: Its target is unknown.

TCR alpha and TCR beta cDNA libraries carrying sample barcodes and UMIs came from 5'RACE with constant-segment primers. TCRdb called the 5' RACE reads again in MiXCR, with one record for every CDR3 protein. The sample comprises around 110,000 distinct CDR3 sequences, approximately 15% of which are singletons, and around two fifths rests with the top ten. Sample: PBMCs or a T cell subset sorted from them (not recorded which). The source of this sequence is a man between 18 and 29 years old who had mild COVID-19 (a few samples of this study predate the infection). Cell type and time point are not known. This chain joins TRBV7-9 and TRBJ2-7, with 8 bases aligning to TRBD1. The CDR3 DNA is TGTGCCAGCAGCTCCGGACAGGGACCCCACGAGCAGTACTTC. This encodes CASSSGQGPHEQYF.